At least ten counts were recorded for the clone carrying this TCR beta chain. Its antigen remains unidentified. The data stem from a study of early T cells in non-severe SARS-CoV-2 infection. Background on the study: Investigators sequenced bulk RNA drawn from unsorted whole blood, and chains remained unpaired.

Whole-study results and caveats: Anti-spike CD8 specificities were favored by VDJdb matching, whose results missed private and CD4 specificities.

Between the trimmed V and J ends, which lost 4 bases and 4 bases, there was a span of 10 bases. This CDR3 is 14 amino acids long. Germline V gene lookup returns CDR1 SGHTA and CDR2 FQGNSA. Each single cDNA molecule received a unique molecular identifier. TCRdb recomputed calls from the 5' RACE reads with MiXCR, one row per CDR3 protein. The sample carries 45,000 to 65,000 distinct CDR3 sequences, less than 9.5% recorded once. The sequence was collected from an adult who was a healthcare worker with PCR-confirmed SARS-CoV-2 infection or an uninfected control (not recorded which). The chain uses TRBV7-2 and TRBJ1-4; the D is unclear. Sample: whole blood. CDR3 sequence reads: CASSSDTFNEKLFF. The CDR3 DNA reads TGTGCCAGCAGCTCCGACACGTTTAATGAAAAACTGTTTTTT.